This is a list of T cell receptor beta chains from one sample in a study of radiotherapy plus CTLA-4 blockade in lung cancer. The data were produced by immunoSEQ multiplex PCR, yet TCRdb's version contains in-frame clones alone and is incomplete. The sample shows some 30,000 clones, under 80% of them seen only once. The sample in question was peripheral blood, obtained from a patient treated with radiotherapy plus ipilimumab. These receptors were taken from a human donor with non-small cell lung cancer who had stable disease on radiotherapy plus ipilimumab. The CDR3 runs from the conserved cysteine through the conserved F or W. A D gene is named only where the DNA matches it firmly. Clone sizes are given selectively: once, few, many, or a class where the clone is expanded.

d_call	v_call	clone_size	j_call	cdr3_aa	cdr3_nt
-	TRBV6-5	-	TRBJ2-2	CASSYAPTGELFF	TGTGCCAGCAGTTACGCACCAACCGGGGAGCTGTTTTTT
TRBD2	TRBV4-1	medium-sized	TRBJ2-3	CASSQSGTSGGVTDTQYF	TGCGCCAGCAGCCAATCCGGGACTAGCGGGGGAGTGACAGATACGCAGTATTTT
TRBD1	TRBV5-8	-	TRBJ1-2	CASSLENRGLYGYTF	TGTGCCAGCAGCTTGGAGAACAGGGGACTTTATGGCTACACCTTC
TRBD1	TRBV7-8	-	TRBJ2-4	CASSRRQGIGSKNIQYF	TGTGCCAGCAGCAGAAGACAGGGAATAGGATCCAAAAACATTCAGTACTTC
-	TRBV6-8	-	TRBJ1-2	CASSESRCSRKTYGYTF	TGTGCCAGCAGTGAGTCAAGATGCTCTAGAAAGACCTATGGCTACACCTTC
TRBD1	TRBV5-6	-	TRBJ1-6	CASSPTGPNSPLHF	TGTGCCAGCAGCCCGACAGGGCCTAATTCACCCCTCCACTTT
TRBD1	TRBV28	-	TRBJ2-5	CASRLTGTPETRYF	TGTGCCAGCAGACTGACAGGGACCCCAGAGACCCGGTACTTC
-	TRBV4-3	-	TRBJ1-2	CASSQTGLINYGYTF	TGCGCCAGCAGCCAAACAGGGTTAATTAACTATGGCTACACCTTC
-	TRBV6-1	-	TRBJ2-1	CASSVVPEQFF	TGTGCCAGCAGTGTCGTCCCTGAGCAGTTCTTC
-	TRBV6-6	once	TRBJ1-1	CASSYSGEGAFF	TGTGCCAGCAGTTACTCAGGGGAGGGAGCTTTCTTT
-	TRBV4-1	-	TRBJ1-3	CASSLPSGSGNTIYF	TGCGCCAGCAGCCTTCCGTCGGGCTCTGGAAACACCATATATTTT
TRBD1	TRBV2	-	TRBJ2-2	CASRGRTGYAGELFF	TGTGCCAGCAGAGGAAGGACAGGGTACGCCGGGGAGCTGTTTTTT
-	TRBV27	-	TRBJ1-5	CASSPGGPSNQPQHF	TGTGCCAGCAGTCCAGGAGGCCCTAGCAATCAGCCCCAGCATTTT
-	TRBV19	-	TRBJ2-3	CASSAPGTSTDTQYF	TGTGCCAGTAGTGCCCCAGGGACTAGCACAGATACGCAGTATTTT
TRBD2	TRBV11-3	-	TRBJ2-1	CASSNRDYEQFF	TGTGCCAGCAGTAACCGGGACTACGAGCAGTTCTTC
-	TRBV2	medium-sized	TRBJ1-2	CASSEGAGDYGYTF	TGTGCCAGCAGTGAAGGGGCAGGGGACTATGGCTACACCTTC
TRBD1	TRBV9	-	TRBJ2-3	CASSSGTGASTDTQYF	TGTGCCAGCAGCTCAGGGACAGGGGCTAGCACAGATACGCAGTATTTT
TRBD1	TRBV30	-	TRBJ2-7	CAWSFVHGQGVSTYEQYF	TGTGCCTGGAGCTTCGTTCACGGACAGGGGGTGAGCACCTACGAGCAGTACTTC
-	TRBV7-9	-	TRBJ1-1	CASSLSRGHTEAFF	TGTGCCAGCAGCTTATCCAGGGGCCACACTGAAGCTTTCTTT
-	TRBV6-4	-	TRBJ1-5	CASSVGADQPQHF	TGTGCCAGCAGTGTGGGGGCTGATCAGCCCCAGCATTTT
-	TRBV5-6	-	TRBJ2-5	CASSSVQETQYF	TGTGCCAGCAGCTCAGTCCAAGAGACCCAGTACTTC
-	TRBV19	-	TRBJ1-4	CASSIGQYNEKLFF	TGTGCCAGTAGTATCGGGCAGTATAATGAAAAACTGTTTTTT
-	TRBV10-1	-	TRBJ2-1	CASQLKVTEIDYNEQFF	TGCGCCAGCCAGCTGAAAGTGACAGAAATCGACTACAATGAGCAGTTCTTC
-	TRBV29-1	-	TRBJ1-2	CSVNEDSLIGYGYTF	TGCAGCGTCAACGAAGACAGCCTAATTGGGTATGGCTACACCTTC
-	TRBV19	-	TRBJ2-5	CASSIDKGETQYF	TGTGCCAGTAGTATAGATAAAGGGGAGACCCAGTACTTC
-	TRBV12-5	few	TRBJ1-4	CASGLLQGYATNEKLFF	TGTGCTAGTGGTCTACTCCAGGGTTATGCAACTAATGAAAAACTGTTTTTT
-	TRBV7-2	once	TRBJ1-6	CASSLGSYNSPLHF	TGTGCCAGCAGTCTAGGCTCCTATAATTCACCCCTCCACTTT
TRBD1	TRBV27	-	TRBJ1-5	CASSPLDRGFNQPQHF	TGTGCCAGCAGTCCCCTAGACAGGGGATTCAATCAGCCCCAGCATTTT
TRBD2	TRBV9	few	TRBJ2-7	CASSVEGLAYEQYF	TGTGCCAGCAGCGTAGAGGGACTAGCGTACGAGCAGTACTTC
-	TRBV30	-	TRBJ2-6	CAWRPLSSGANVLTF	TGTGCCTGGAGGCCGCTTAGCTCTGGGGCCAACGTCCTGACTTTC
-	TRBV27	-	TRBJ2-1	CASIVRGVGSINEQFF	TGTGCCAGCATTGTTCGGGGTGTTGGCTCGATCAATGAGCAGTTCTTC
-	TRBV6-1	-	TRBJ2-3	CASSVGPDTQYF	TGTGCCAGCAGTGTGGGGCCAGATACGCAGTATTTT
-	TRBV4-1	-	TRBJ1-4	CASSQEWGGGEKLFF	TGCGCCAGCAGCCAAGAATGGGGGGGAGGTGAAAAACTGTTTTTT
-	TRBV11-2	-	TRBJ1-5	CASSLDRVNQPQHF	TGTGCCAGCAGCCTAGACAGAGTCAATCAGCCCCAGCATTTT
-	TRBV5-1	-	TRBJ2-3	CASSLGLGADTQYF	TGCGCCAGCAGCTTGGGACTAGGGGCGGATACGCAGTATTTT
-	TRBV5-6	-	TRBJ1-6	CASGPDRANSPLHF	TGTGCCAGCGGACCGGACAGAGCAAATTCACCCCTCCACTTT